One and the same sample provided the 17 T cell receptor beta chains below, sequenced in a study of blood T cell repertoires in COVID-19. Data came from immunoSEQ multiplex PCR; TCRdb stores just in-frame clones and leaves some out. There are tens of thousands of clones in the sample; almost 85% occur only once, and 6.5% to 8% lies in the top ten. Material for sequencing was peripheral blood. The receptor set was obtained from a human donor in a cohort sampled during active COVID-19.

In the case of this clone: Other DNA sequences in this sample translate to the same CDR3. This rearrangement joins TRBV6-5 to TRBJ1-1; 7 bases are shared with TRBD1. Looked up from germline, CDR1 is MNHEY and CDR2 is SVGAGI. The CDR3 loop spans 13 amino acids. The ends lost 6 bases at V and 4 bases at J; junction bases unmatched: 5. CDR3 in amino acids: CASRRQGGTEAFF. Written as DNA, the CDR3 is TGTGCCAGCAGAAGACAGGGAGGCACTGAAGCTTTCTTT.

This chain connects TRBV6-2 or TRBV6-3 to TRBJ2-7; D possibly corresponds to TRBD1 (6 bases). Germline V gene lookup returns CDR1 MNHEY and CDR2 SVGEGT. The CDR3 covers 16 residues. The V end lost 6 bases, the J end lost 2 bases, and 20 bases lay between the germline ends. The CDR3 spells CASSFPGHLGPYEQYF. CDR3 in DNA: TGTGCCAGCAGCTTCCCGGGACACCTGGGACCCTACGAGCAGTACTTC.

This clone was counted a single time. CDR3 DNA sequence: TGTGCCAGCAGTCAGGGGAGGGGAAACATTCAGTACTTC. Its translation: CASSQGRGNIQYF. This chain uses TRBV6-5 with TRBJ2-4, with D perhaps matching TRBD2 (7 bases). The CDR3 spans 13 residues. The V and J ends lost 5 bases and 6 bases respectively, with 11 bases between them. CDR1 is MNHEY and CDR2 is SVGAGI in the germline V gene.

The chain has TRBV4-3 and TRBJ2-7; 8 bases map to TRBD2. CDR1 and CDR2 (germline): LGHNA, YSLEER. Unmatched junction bases numbered 6, after V lost 1 base and J lost 1 base. The CDR3 sequence is 16 residues long. The CDR3 protein is CASSQALAGGSYEQYF. CDR3 nucleotide sequence: TGCGCCAGCAGCCAAGCGCTCGCGGGGGGTTCCTACGAGCAGTACTTC.

The rearrangement links TRBV18 to TRBJ2-1; TRBD2 aligns across 14 bases. The CDR3 spans 15 residues. Per germline, CDR1 KGHSH and CDR2 LQKENI. Trimming at V came to 3 bases and at J to 7 bases, leaving 2 bases not matched to a gene. The CDR3 protein is CASSPRTSGGNEQFF. For the CDR3, the DNA is TGTGCCAGCTCACCCAGGACTAGCGGGGGGAATGAGCAGTTCTTC.

The chain carries TRBV5-5 and TRBJ1-5; D is uncertain. In germline, CDR1 is SGHKS, CDR2 YYEKEE (reference sequence). The CDR3 spans 16 residues. V was clipped by 0 bases and J by 7 bases, with 17 bases between them. CDR3 sequence (DNA): TGTGCCAGCAGCTTGGTGGGGAGGGAACCTACACAGCCCCAGCATTTT. Translation: CASSLVGREPTQPQHF. The whole variable domain, filled in from reference TRBV5-5 and TRBJ1-5, reads DAGVTQSPTHLIKTRGQQVTLRCSPISGHKSVSWYQQVLGQGPQFIFQYYEKEERGRGNFPDRFSARQFPNYSSELNVNALLLGDSALYLCASSLVGREPTQPQHFGDGTRLSIL.

Ten or more counts support this clone. This chain joins TRBV18 and TRBJ1-6, with a tentative D call TRBD1 (6 bases). Trimming cost V 5 bases and J 7 bases, with 12 bases left between them. Per germline, CDR1 KGHSH and CDR2 LQKENI. The CDR3 is 14 amino acids. In DNA, the CDR3 is TGTGCCAGCTCAAACAGGGAGAACAATTCACCCCTCCACTTT. The encoded protein is CASSNRENNSPLHF.

This clone was recorded many times. The chain couples TRBV6-2 or TRBV6-3 to TRBJ2-7; 9 nucleotides align to TRBD1. After removal of 5 bases from V and 7 bases from J, the junction contained 9 bases not matched to a gene. This CDR3 has 14 residues. CDR1 and CDR2 from the germline V gene are MNHEY and SVGEGT. CDR3 protein: CASSNRGPGGEQYF. As DNA, the CDR3 is TGTGCCAGCAGTAACAGGGGGCCCGGAGGGGAGCAGTACTTC.

The chain is built from TRBV6-5 and TRBJ1-3; 7 nucleotides match TRBD1. This CDR3 is 14 amino acids long. Germline-derived CDR1 and CDR2 are MNHEY and SVGAGI. After removal of 5 bases from V and 8 bases from J, the junction contained 9 bases not matched to a gene. The CDR3 region is CASSPDRAMDTIYF. CDR3 DNA sequence: TGTGCCAGCAGTCCCGACAGGGCCATGGACACCATATATTTT.

CDR3 loop: CASSPVTVGVSSYNSPLHF. CDR3 in DNA: TGTGCCAGCTCACCCGTCACAGTCGGGGTTAGCTCCTATAATTCACCCCTCCACTTT. The V and J genes are TRBV18 and TRBJ1-6; D remains ambiguous. V was shortened by 3 bases and J by 0 bases, with 18 bases between the two germline ends. Germline V gene sequence: CDR1 KGHSH, CDR2 LQKENI. The CDR3 runs to 19 residues.

The chain is built from TRBV7-9 and TRBJ1-2, with a weak D call TRBD1 (5 bases). This CDR3 is built from 13 residues. Per the germline V gene, CDR1 is SEHNR and CDR2 is FQNEAQ (reference sequence). The V end was cut by 4 bases, the J end by 4 bases, with 10 bases between. CDR3 nucleotide sequence: TGTGCCAGCAGCTGGGGGGACGGCTATGGCTACACCTTC. Translating gives CASSWGDGYGYTF.

The chain couples TRBV4-3 to TRBJ1-3; D is unclear. V lost 0 bases to trimming and J lost 0 bases, with 6 bases between them. This CDR3 has 15 residues. Germline values: CDR1 LGHNA, CDR2 YSLEER. Written as DNA, the CDR3 is TGCGCCAGCAGCCAAGAAAATCTCTCTGGAAACACCATATATTTT. This codes for CASSQENLSGNTIYF.

The chain uses TRBV7-9 and TRBJ2-7; 12 nucleotides line up with TRBD2. J lost 0 bases, V lost 5 bases, and 8 bases had no gene match. Per germline, CDR1 SEHNR and CDR2 FQNEAQ (reference sequence). The CDR3 loop spans 17 amino acids. The CDR3 sequence: CASSTTSGGSISYEQYF. In nucleotides, the CDR3 is TGTGCCAGCAGCACGACTAGCGGGGGCTCTATCTCCTACGAGCAGTACTTC. Combining the CDR3 with reference TRBV7-9 and TRBJ2-7 gives the whole variable domain DTGVSQNPRHKITKRGQNVTFRCDPISEHNRLYWYRQTLGQGPEFLTYFQNEAQLEKSRLLSDRFSAERPKGSFSTLEIQRTEQGDSAMYLCASSTTSGGSISYEQYFGPGTRLTVT.

The chain carries TRBV28 and TRBJ1-4; D perhaps matches TRBD1 (6 bases). This CDR3 has 14 residues. The V end was cut by 2 bases, the J end by 10 bases, with 14 bases between. Germline CDR1 and CDR2: MDHEN and SYDVKM. The CDR3 protein is CASSLQDRIGKLFF. The CDR3 DNA reads TGTGCCAGCAGTTTACAGGACAGAATCGGAAAACTGTTTTTT.

Worth noting for this clone: Sequence at one end of the junction differs from germline and may be a read error. The gene calls are TRBV7-7 and TRBJ2-2, with D tentatively TRBD1 (5 bases). Germline V CDR1 and CDR2: SSHAT, FNYEAQ (reference sequence). CDR3 size: 14 residues. CDR3 bases: TGTGCTAGCAGCCTAAGTGCAGGGTTCGGGGAGCTGTTTTTT. Its protein product is CASSLSAGFGELFF.

This clone was seen only once. CDR3 DNA sequence: TGTGCCAGCAGCTTAGTCGCCTACAATGAGCAGTTCTTC. Its translation: CASSLVAYNEQFF. The chain recombines TRBV7-2 with TRBJ2-1; no clear D. V lost 1 base, J lost 2 bases, and 3 bases lay in between. This CDR3 spans 13 amino acids. In germline, CDR1 is SGHTA, CDR2 FQGNSA.

The CDR3 region has the DNA TGTGCCAGCAGCTCAATTCGACAGGCCCTTGAAGCTTTCTTT. The encoded protein is CASSSIRQALEAFF. This rearrangement joins TRBV13 to TRBJ1-1; D is perhaps TRBD1 (6 bases). Deletions cut 4 bases from V and 7 bases from J, with 16 bases between. Per the germline V gene, CDR1 is PRHDT and CDR2 is FYEKMQ (reference sequence). This CDR3 is built from 14 residues.